These 21 T cell receptor beta chains were sequenced from one sample in a study of blood T cell repertoires in COVID-19. The repertoire was sequenced with immunoSEQ multiplex PCR; TCRdb's copy has only in-frame clones and lacks some. This table holds tens of thousands of clones, almost 85% found once. Sequencing was done on a sample of peripheral blood. The receptor source for this set is a man aged 55-75 years with acute or convalescent COVID-19.

CDR3 residues: CASSTGHSNEKLFF. In DNA form, the CDR3 reads TGTGCCAGTAGTACGGGACATTCCAATGAAAAACTGTTTTTT. The chain links TRBV19 to TRBJ1-4; perhaps TRBD1 as D (6 bases). Germline CDR1 is LNHDA and CDR2 is SQIVND (reference sequence). The CDR3 length is 14 residues. Trimming took 4 bases from V and 5 from J, leaving 11 bases between them.

V and J are TRBV10-1 and TRBJ1-3; 8 nucleotides match TRBD1. Unmatched junction bases numbered 5, after V lost 7 bases and J lost 3 bases. CDR1 WNHNN and CDR2 SYGVQD come from the germline V gene (reference sequence). This CDR3 is 14 amino acids long. The CDR3 DNA reads TGCGCCAGCATTACAGGGGGAGGTGGAAACACCATATATTTT. It yields the protein CASITGGGGNTIYF.

The chain combines TRBV24-1 with TRBJ1-4; 9 positions match TRBD1. Germline CDR1 is KGHDR and CDR2 is SFDVKD. The junction had 10 bases not matched to a gene; V was cut back by 4 bases and J by 5 bases. This CDR3 is built from 17 residues. CDR3 residues: CATSEGGQGGFNEKLFF. For the CDR3, the DNA is TGTGCCACCAGTGAGGGGGGACAGGGCGGCTTCAATGAAAAACTGTTTTTT.

V is TRBV6-5 and J is TRBJ1-2, with D unclear. The CDR3 has 12 residues. Trimming cost V 5 bases and J 8 bases, with 12 bases left between them. Germline CDR1 reads MNHEY; CDR2 reads SVGAGI. CDR3 residues: CASSPRQGGYTF. CDR3 in DNA: TGTGCCAGCAGTCCACGACAAGGAGGCTACACCTTC.

The chain couples TRBV6-5 to TRBJ2-6; D possibly corresponds to TRBD2 (6 bases). This CDR3 spans 15 amino acids. The V and J ends lost 6 bases and 4 bases respectively, with 13 bases between them. Germline V gene lookup returns CDR1 MNHEY and CDR2 SVGAGI. The CDR3 loop reads CASRPSGVGANVLTF. The DNA for the CDR3 is TGTGCCAGCAGGCCCTCGGGGGTCGGGGCCAACGTCCTGACTTTC.

This chain uses TRBV19 with TRBJ2-2; D remains unclear. This CDR3 is built from 13 residues. The V and J ends lost 3 bases and 7 bases respectively, with 9 bases between them. Germline loops: CDR1 LNHDA, CDR2 SQIVND (reference sequence). CDR3 in amino acids: CASSIGYGGELFF. The CDR3 region has the DNA TGTGCCAGTAGTATCGGGTATGGCGGGGAGCTGTTTTTT.

The gene calls are TRBV6-4 and TRBJ2-2; the match to TRBD1 covers 7 bases. Germline V gives CDR1 MRHNA, CDR2 SNTAGT. CDR3 size: 14 residues. The trim removed 2 bases at V and 6 bases at J, leaving 3 bases unmatched. The CDR3 bases are TGTGCCAGCAGTGACCGTCAGGGGGCCGGGGAGCTGTTTTTT. As protein: CASSDRQGAGELFF.

The gene calls are TRBV7-8 and TRBJ1-5; D ambiguous. V shed 5 bases and J shed 8 bases, with 31 bases lying between them. Germline V gives CDR1 SGHVS, CDR2 FQNEAQ. CDR3 length: 19 amino acids. As DNA, the CDR3 is TGTGCCAGCAGCCCTCCCCAACACCGGGAATCAGATCAGCTTAAGCCCCAGCATTTT. Protein product: CASSPPQHRESDQLKPQHF. Together with reference TRBV7-8 and TRBJ1-5, the CDR3 gives the full variable domain: GAGVSQSPRYKVAKRGQDVALRCDPISGHVSLFWYQQALGQGPEFLTYFQNEAQLDKSGLPSDRFFAERPEGSVSTLKIQRTQQEDSAVYLCASSPPQHRESDQLKPQHFGDGTRLSIL.

Here the CDR3 reads CASQAGLSTDTQYF. Written as DNA, the CDR3 is TGTGCCAGCCAGGCGGGCTTAAGCACAGATACGCAGTATTTT. The chain carries TRBV6-5 and TRBJ2-3; D is possibly TRBD2 (5 bases). Trimming shortened V by 8 bases and J by 0 bases, and 12 bases separated the two germline ends. Germline V gene data show CDR1 as MNHEY and CDR2 as SVGAGI. This CDR3 contains 14 residues.

The V and J genes are TRBV28 and TRBJ1-2; D perhaps matches TRBD1 (6 bases). The V end lost 5 bases, the J end lost 6 bases, and 10 bases lay between the germline ends. This CDR3 spans 12 amino acids. Germline V gene lookup returns CDR1 MDHEN and CDR2 SYDVKM. The CDR3 here is CASSKGGDGYTF. For the CDR3, the DNA is TGTGCCAGCAGTAAAGGGGGGGATGGCTACACCTTC.

The V call is TRBV5-1, the J call TRBJ2-5; D is unclear. CDR1 is SGHRS, CDR2 YFSETQ, per germline. The ends were cut back, 4 bases at V and 5 bases at J, with 12 bases in the middle. This CDR3 contains 13 residues. The chain's CDR3 is CASSLGYMETQYF. In nucleotides, the CDR3 is TGCGCCAGCAGCCTGGGGTACATGGAGACCCAGTACTTC.

The table lists this clone with a count of one. The CDR3 coding sequence is TGTGCCAGCAGCTTGACACAGGTTTACGGCTACACCTTC. It encodes CASSLTQVYGYTF. The rearrangement links TRBV5-6 to TRBJ1-2; the D gene is possibly TRBD1 (5 bases). V lost 1 base and J lost 8, with 12 bases in between. CDR1 and CDR2 from the germline V gene are SGHDT and YYEEEE. The CDR3 is made up of 13 amino acids.

This clone was seen a handful of times. The rearrangement links TRBV9 to TRBJ2-3; 7 positions agree with TRBD2. The ends lost 2 bases at V and 5 bases at J; junction bases unmatched: 14. Germline V CDR1 and CDR2: SGDLS, YYNGEE. CDR3 length equals 17 residues. The CDR3 DNA is TGTGCCAGCAGCGTGGGACTTGGCGGGGGAACAGTAGATACGCAGTATTTT. Translation: CASSVGLGGGTVDTQYF.

The J gene is TRBJ1-1, the V gene TRBV2, with 7 positions matching TRBD1. Germline V gene sequence: CDR1 SNHLY, CDR2 FYNNEI. This CDR3 is 16 amino acids long. The J segment lost 3 bases and the V segment lost 5 bases, leaving 12 bases of the junction unmatched. CDR3: CASSRREGAMDTEAFF. The CDR3 bases are TGTGCCAGCAGTAGGAGAGAGGGGGCGATGGACACTGAAGCTTTCTTT.

The chain combines TRBV5-1 with TRBJ2-7, with a tentative D call TRBD2 (6 bases). Germline lookup yields CDR1 SGHRS and CDR2 YFSETQ. Trimming stripped 0 bases from V and 4 bases from J, with 8 bases between. This CDR3 has 13 amino acids. CDR3 nucleotides: TGCGCCAGCAGCTTGGATCTAGCGTACGAGCAGTACTTC. It translates to CASSLDLAYEQYF.

This rearrangement joins TRBV7-2 to TRBJ2-7, with 8 nucleotides matching TRBD1. This CDR3 is built from 14 residues. Germline assignment: CDR1 SGHTA and CDR2 FQGNSA. J gave up 3 bases and V 5 bases, and 6 bases lay outside the gene matches. The CDR3 bases are TGTGCCAGCAGCCCCCAGGGGGCAAGCTACGAGCAGTACTTC. It translates to CASSPQGASYEQYF.

The rearrangement uses TRBV24-1 and TRBJ2-2; the D is unclear. CDR1 and CDR2 (germline): KGHDR, SFDVKD. The CDR3 length is 15 residues. Trimming cost V 7 bases and J 4 bases, with 15 bases left between them. The CDR3 spells CATSLTIPPTGELFF. As DNA, the CDR3 is TGTGCCACCAGCCTGACAATTCCCCCCACCGGGGAGCTGTTTTTT.

The genes are TRBV24-1 and TRBJ2-1; a weak D match, TRBD1 (6 bases). The germline CDR1 and CDR2 sequences are KGHDR and SFDVKD. There are 16 residues in the CDR3. V lost 3 bases to trimming and J lost 3 bases, with 14 bases between them. The CDR3 DNA is TGTGCCACCAGTGATATATCAGGGGTGAACTACAATGAGCAGTTCTTC. This encodes CATSDISGVNYNEQFF.

The CDR3 nucleotides are TGTGCCAGTAGTTTCCGGGACTATGGCTACACCTTC. It translates to CASSFRDYGYTF. This chain connects TRBV19 to TRBJ1-2; D unresolved. Germline V gene data show CDR1 as LNHDA and CDR2 as SQIVND (reference sequence). The CDR3 is made up of 12 amino acids. V dropped 5 bases and J dropped 3 bases, with 7 bases sitting between them.

The rearrangement links TRBV27 to TRBJ2-5; 7 bases are a match to TRBD2. The germline V gene encodes CDR1 MNHEY and CDR2 SMNVEV (reference sequence). The CDR3 is 13 amino acids. Unmatched junction bases numbered 0, after V lost 4 bases and J lost 1 base. CDR3 sequence reads: CASSWTSQETQYF. CDR3 coding DNA: TGTGCCAGCAGTTGGACTAGCCAAGAGACCCAGTACTTC.

This chain connects TRBV18 to TRBJ2-5; D gene ambiguous. Looked up from germline, CDR1 is KGHSH and CDR2 is LQKENI. V lost 3 bases, J lost 3 bases, and 8 bases lay in between. The CDR3 sequence is 13 residues long. The CDR3 nucleotides are TGTGCCAGCTCACCTCGACTTAAAGAGACCCAGTACTTC. This sequence encodes CASSPRLKETQYF.